This TCR beta chain was recovered during a study of molecular identifiers for immune sequencing clone quantification. In this sample, this clonotype turned up many times. Bulk TCR library preparation followed previously described methods with listed TCR primers. TCRdb independently ran MiXCR on the PCR reads; one entry per CDR3 protein. The repertoire consists of about 630,000 distinct CDR3 sequences, with over 25% occurring once and the leading ten covering about 0.8%. The V end was cut by 3 bases, the J end by 10 bases, with 16 bases between. This CDR3 contains 14 residues. Sorted inputs of about 20,000 to 1,000,000 cells, with 10%, 30% or 50% RNA, yielded naive CD8 libraries. Isolation of naive CD8 T cells was achieved by sorting on a CD8+CD4-CCR7+CD45RA+ phenotype.

The sequencing sample was made of naive CD8+ T cells from blood, with Jurkat cell RNA spiked in. The subset: FACS-sorted CD8+CD4-CCR7+CD45RA+ naive T cells. V and J are TRBV12-3 or TRBV12-4 and TRBJ2-1; D is possibly TRBD1 (6 bases). The source of this sequence is a human donor in good health. Some libraries in this study had Jurkat cell RNA spiked in. The CDR3 nucleotides are TGTGCCAGCAGTTTGCTAGGGGGAATCGTGGAGCAGTTCTTC. Protein: CASSLLGGIVEQFF.